This paragraph covers one T cell receptor beta chain sequence. Its target is not known. Assay: immunoSEQ multiplex PCR; the TCRdb copy retains only in-frame clones and omits some. Of under 15,000 clones listed, around 80% were seen once; the top ten hold around 2.5%. Per germline, CDR1 MNHEY and CDR2 SMNVEV (reference sequence). The CDR3 spans 15 residues. Trimming took 2 bases from V and 2 from J, leaving 13 bases between them. The sample is drawn from a study of chemoradiotherapy in HPV16-positive cancers. General study results and limits: For HPV16-positive patients, expanding HPV-responsive T cells associated with longer recurrence-free survival. Candidate HPV-specific clones and E7-related TCR motifs grew in tumor during treatment.

The biological material was taken from a patient who underwent chemoradiotherapy. The chain links TRBV27 to TRBJ2-7; D not resolved. This sequence was found in a human donor with HPV-associated anogenital cancer. This CDR3 is CASSLGAGKAYEQYF. The DNA for the CDR3 is TGTGCCAGCAGTTTAGGAGCCGGTAAAGCCTACGAGCAGTACTTC.